What follows is one T cell receptor (beta chain) and its context. It lacks a known antigen. It has no much larger one-base neighbor in the sample; base qualities were not kept. The data originate from a study of OX40 agonist ivuxolimab in advanced cancers. Study-wide context: Ivuxolimab, which targeted the costimulatory receptor OX40 (CD134), was an agonistic, fully human IgG2 monoclonal antibody. Intravenous ivuxolimab was administered to patients every 2 weeks at six dose levels: 0.01, 0.1, 0.3, 1.5, 3 and 10 mg/kg. Of the 50 or so patients in dose escalation, about 20 had hepatocellular carcinoma, some 15 had melanoma, 9 had renal cell carcinoma and 9 had head and neck cancer. In the dose-escalation cohort, 75% to 90% of patients were male, and the mean age was approximately 60 years with a range of roughly 23 to 79. Patients were allowed to have had prior anti-PD-1, anti-PD-L1 or anti-CTLA-4 therapy, and more than 35% of the dose-escalation patients had been treated with checkpoint inhibitors. Partial responses were achieved by three dose-escalation patients, of whom one had hepatocellular carcinoma and two had cutaneous melanoma. Peripheral TCRbeta sequencing was intended to test whether TCR sequence diversity was altered and clonal T-cell expansion was caused by ivuxolimab. The monotherapy dose-escalation portion (N ≈ 52 patients) of the phase I ivuxolimab trial is reported in the paper. Beyond this particular receptor, the publication reports: In partial responders in the 0.1-3.0 mg/kg groups, normalized peripheral clonal expansion was found to be among the lowest, especially among CD8+ T cells. At doses of 0.1 to 3.0 mg/kg, clonal expansion of both CD4+ and CD8+ blood T cells was observed from baseline to week 6. After ivuxolimab, more expanded clones were found on average in CD8+ T cells than in CD4+ T cells. The antigen specificity of the clonally expanded peripheral T cells was not determined. Low levels of normalized T-cell clonal expansion were also shown by some nonresponding patients.

The trial excluded patients who had a history of autoimmune disease or who were on systemic immunosuppression. In every dose cohort, peripheral blood was drawn for TCR sequencing at baseline, cycle 4 day 1, and cycle 7 day 1. The samples were drawn from a first-in-human, open-label, multicenter phase I dose-escalation trial of ivuxolimab. Adults with locally advanced or metastatic melanoma, renal cell, hepatocellular, or head and neck squamous cell carcinoma were enrolled in the trial. Before TCR sequencing, CD4+ and CD8+ T cells were separately sorted from peripheral blood. Genomic DNA was extracted from sorted cells for sequencing of the TCRbeta CDR3 region. The immunoSEQ Assay was used for sequencing of TCRbeta CDR3 regions. The immuneACCESS repertoire file appears here via TCRdb, limited to in-frame rearrangements. These files lack a portion of the clones; in checked studies, under half of the deficit traces to unresolved V genes, and the cause of the others is not known. This sample lists about 71,000 clones; 90% to 95% were detected once. Roughly 14% of the sample comes from the top ten.

The sequencing used CD4+ or CD8+ T cells sorted from blood, collected in a trial of the OX40 agonist ivuxolimab. The clonotype originates from an adult with an advanced solid tumor such as melanoma, head and neck, liver or kidney cancer.

The DNA sequence is TGTGCCAGCAGTTTTGTGGGAGAGGTGACCCAGTACTTC. The resulting protein is CASSFVGEVTQYF. The chain couples TRBV27 to TRBJ2-5; perhaps TRBD2 is the D gene, with 5 bases matching. For CDR1 and CDR2, the germline V gene (reference sequence) lists MNHEY and SMNVEV. Cut back by 3 bases and 7 bases, the V and J ends lie 12 bases apart. There are 13 amino acids in the CDR3, from cysteine to phenylalanine inclusive. The kept DNA is CDR3 alone, 39 bases in frame from the first base.